This T cell receptor beta chain was recovered during a study of blood T cell repertoires in COVID-19 (dated by TCRdb to the early 2020s). Regarding the complete study: Samples from collaborators originated in the United States, Italy and Spain and spanned both the acute and convalescent phases of COVID-19. The prospective study material was composed of cDNA or gDNA derived from T cells, B-cell-depleted T cells, or PBMCs. Subjects who had been exposed to COVID-19, were actively infected with it, or had recovered from it provided the deeply sampled blood TCRbeta repertoires that made up the dataset. The repertoires were released in a freely available public database intended as a resource for research on the immune response to SARS-CoV-2. Samples came from the ongoing ImmuneRACE study (first 160 participants) plus 1,254 subjects from 6 global collaborators. Nearly every sample came with metadata listing a de-identified subject ID, COVID-19 status, age in years and sex. Where HLA class I and class II types were available, the types were taken from metadata supplied by the sample provider, not from assay-based typing. What the study reported, not specific to this receptor: How much clinical and demographic metadata was included differed by source and by participant, and the metadata was provided uncurated.

Whole blood was collected in K2EDTA tubes by collaborating institutions according to the institutions' own protocols. Collaborator samples were shipped for TCRbeta analysis as frozen whole blood, isolated PBMCs, or DNA extracted from either sample type. The immunoSEQ Assay, a bias-controlled multiplex PCR, was used to amplify TCRbeta CDR3 regions from genomic DNA. Per the source publication's procedure: Within the assay, amplification of reference gene primers was used to estimate how many nucleated cells each sample contained. To quantify the absolute abundance of each unique TCRbeta CDR3 rearrangement, sequence reads were collapsed and filtered. For each sample, productive Simpson clonality was calculated as the square root of Simpson's diversity index over productive rearrangements. Sourced from immuneACCESS, this table was stored by TCRdb with only in-frame sequences that have V and J called. A share of the clones is absent; for the studies checked, an unresolved V gene accounts for under half, and the remainder has no known explanation. V, J and clone size are those of that table, while D and trimming were read from the DNA. Across this sample there are tens of thousands of clones, with 85% to 90% seen only once. The ten largest account for roughly 15% of the sample.

In the case of this clone: No antigen is known for it. No base qualities exist here, and no much larger clone lies one base off it.

Trimming costs V 5 bases and J 5 bases, and their ends lie 15 bases apart. The CDR3 starts with the cysteine, ends with the phenylalanine, and has 14 residues. The DNA shown is the 42-base CDR3, in frame from base 1. Per the germline V gene, SGHTA is the CDR1 and FQGTGA is the CDR2. Sequenced sample: peripheral blood. The clonotype was recovered from a human donor in a cohort sampled during active COVID-19. This receptor chain uses TRBV7-3 and TRBJ1-1; TRBD1 is perhaps the D gene, given 5 matching bases. The bases are TGTGCCAGCAGCCCAGCGGGACTAGGGACTGAAGCTTTCTTT. It translates to CASSPAGLGTEAFF. When the CDR3 is completed using the reference TRBV7-3 and TRBJ1-1 genes on either side, the full variable domain is GAGVSQTPSNKVTEKGKYVELRCDPISGHTALYWYRQSLGQGPEFLIYFQGTGAADDSGLPNDRFFAVRPEGSVSTLKIQRTERGDSAVYLCASSPAGLGTEAFFGQGTRLTVV.